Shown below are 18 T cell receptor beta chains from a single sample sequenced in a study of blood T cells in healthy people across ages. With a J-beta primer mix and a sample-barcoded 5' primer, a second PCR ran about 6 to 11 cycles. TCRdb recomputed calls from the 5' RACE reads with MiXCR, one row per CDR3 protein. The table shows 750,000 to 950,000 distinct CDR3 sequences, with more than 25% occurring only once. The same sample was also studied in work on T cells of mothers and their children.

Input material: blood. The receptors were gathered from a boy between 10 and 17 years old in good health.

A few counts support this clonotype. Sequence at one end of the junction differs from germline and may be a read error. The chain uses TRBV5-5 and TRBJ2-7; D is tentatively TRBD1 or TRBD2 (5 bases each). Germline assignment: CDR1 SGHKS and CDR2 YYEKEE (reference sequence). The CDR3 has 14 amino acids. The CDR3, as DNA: TGTGCCAGCAGTTTGGGACGGAGAGAATACGAGCAGTACTTC. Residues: CASSLGRREYEQYF.

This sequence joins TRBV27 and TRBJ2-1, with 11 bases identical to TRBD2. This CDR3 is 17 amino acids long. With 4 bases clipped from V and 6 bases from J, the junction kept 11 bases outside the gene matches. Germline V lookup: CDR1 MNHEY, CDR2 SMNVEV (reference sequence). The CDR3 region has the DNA TGTGCCAGCAGTTCTCCCCTGACTAGCGGGGTCCTCAATGAGCAGTTCTTC. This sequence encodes CASSSPLTSGVLNEQFF.

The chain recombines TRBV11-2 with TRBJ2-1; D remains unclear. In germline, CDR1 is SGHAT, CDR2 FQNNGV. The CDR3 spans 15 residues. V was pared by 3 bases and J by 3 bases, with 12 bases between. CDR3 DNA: TGTGCCAGCAGCTTGGATGTTCAAAACTACAATGAGCAGTTCTTC. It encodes CASSLDVQNYNEQFF.

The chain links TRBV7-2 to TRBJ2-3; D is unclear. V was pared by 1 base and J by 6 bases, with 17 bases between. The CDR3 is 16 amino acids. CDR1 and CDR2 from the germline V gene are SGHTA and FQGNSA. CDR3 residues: CASSLDSGSGRDTQYF. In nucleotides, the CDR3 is TGTGCCAGCAGCTTAGACTCAGGCTCCGGCCGGGATACGCAGTATTTT. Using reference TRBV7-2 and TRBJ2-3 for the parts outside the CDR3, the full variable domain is GAGVSQSPSNKVTEKGKDVELRCDPISGHTALYWYRQSLGQGLEFLIYFQGNSAPDKSGLPSDRFSAERTGGSVSTLTIQRTQQEDSAVYLCASSLDSGSGRDTQYFGPGTRLTVL.

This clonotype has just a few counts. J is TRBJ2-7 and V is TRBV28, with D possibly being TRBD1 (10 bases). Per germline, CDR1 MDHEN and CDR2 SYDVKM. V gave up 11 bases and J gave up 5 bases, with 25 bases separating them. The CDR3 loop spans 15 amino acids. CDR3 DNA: TGTGCCGCTAGCGGGGAGAGGGACAGGGGCCACGAGCAGTACTTC. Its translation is CAASGERDRGHEQYF.

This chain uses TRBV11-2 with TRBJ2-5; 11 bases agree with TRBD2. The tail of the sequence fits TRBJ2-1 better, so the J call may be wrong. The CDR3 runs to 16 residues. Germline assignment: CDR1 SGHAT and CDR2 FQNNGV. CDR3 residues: CASSLTVLAGGVEQFF. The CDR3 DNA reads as TGTGCCAGCAGCTTAACAGTTCTAGCGGGGGGCGTTGAGCAGTTCTTC.

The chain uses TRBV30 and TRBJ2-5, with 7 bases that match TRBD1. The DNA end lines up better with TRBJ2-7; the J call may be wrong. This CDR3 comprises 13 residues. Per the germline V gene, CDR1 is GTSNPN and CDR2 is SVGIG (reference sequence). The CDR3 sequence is CAWSRTGPYEQYF. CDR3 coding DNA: TGTGCCTGGAGCCGGACAGGCCCATACGAGCAGTACTTC.

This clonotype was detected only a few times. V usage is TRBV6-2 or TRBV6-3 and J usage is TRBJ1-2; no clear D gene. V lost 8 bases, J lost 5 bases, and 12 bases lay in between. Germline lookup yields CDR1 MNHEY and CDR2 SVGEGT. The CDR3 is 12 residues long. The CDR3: CASSKGGYGYTF. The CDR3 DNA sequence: TGTGCCAGCTCCAAGGGAGGGTATGGCTACACCTTC.

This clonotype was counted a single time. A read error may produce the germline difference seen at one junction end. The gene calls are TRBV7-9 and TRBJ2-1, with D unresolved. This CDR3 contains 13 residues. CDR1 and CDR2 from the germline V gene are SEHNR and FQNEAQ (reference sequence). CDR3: CASGLMVDNEQFF. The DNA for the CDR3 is TGTGCCAGCGGCTTAATGGTAGACAATGAGCAGTTCTTC.

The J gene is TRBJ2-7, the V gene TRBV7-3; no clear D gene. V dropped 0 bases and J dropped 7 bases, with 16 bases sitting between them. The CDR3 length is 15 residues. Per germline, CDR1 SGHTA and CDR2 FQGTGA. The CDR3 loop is CASSLTIPSRREQYF. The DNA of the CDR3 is TGTGCCAGCAGCTTAACAATTCCGAGTCGACGGGAGCAGTACTTC.

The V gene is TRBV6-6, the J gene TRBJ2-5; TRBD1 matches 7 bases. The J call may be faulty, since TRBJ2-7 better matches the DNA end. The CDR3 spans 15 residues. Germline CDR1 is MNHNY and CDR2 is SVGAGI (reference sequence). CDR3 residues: CASSRDSYSSYEQYF. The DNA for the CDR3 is TGTGCCAGCAGTCGGGACAGCTACAGCTCCTACGAGCAGTACTTC.

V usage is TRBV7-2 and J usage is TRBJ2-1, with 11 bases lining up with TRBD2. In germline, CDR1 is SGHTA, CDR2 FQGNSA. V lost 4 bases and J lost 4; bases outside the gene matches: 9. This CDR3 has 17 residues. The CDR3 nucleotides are TGTGCCAGCAGCTCCCAGACTAGCGGGGCGACGTACAATGAGCAGTTCTTC. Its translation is CASSSQTSGATYNEQFF.

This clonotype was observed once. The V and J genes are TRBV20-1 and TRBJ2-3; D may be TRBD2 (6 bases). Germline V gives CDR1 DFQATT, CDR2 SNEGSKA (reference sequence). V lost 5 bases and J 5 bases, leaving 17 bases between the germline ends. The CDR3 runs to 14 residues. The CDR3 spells CSARPGREEDTQYF. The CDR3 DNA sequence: TGCAGTGCTCGGCCCGGCAGGGAGGAAGATACGCAGTATTTT.

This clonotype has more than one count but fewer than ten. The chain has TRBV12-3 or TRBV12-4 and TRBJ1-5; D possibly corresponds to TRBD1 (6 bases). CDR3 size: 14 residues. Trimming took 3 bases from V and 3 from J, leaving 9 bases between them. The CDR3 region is CASSLGGPNQPQHF. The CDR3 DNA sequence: TGTGCCAGCAGTTTGGGGGGGCCCAATCAGCCCCAGCATTTT.

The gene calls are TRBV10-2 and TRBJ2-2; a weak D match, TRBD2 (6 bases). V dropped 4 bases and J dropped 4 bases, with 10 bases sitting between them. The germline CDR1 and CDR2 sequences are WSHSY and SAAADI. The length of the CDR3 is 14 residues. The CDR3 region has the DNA TGCGCCAGCAGTGCGGGGGTGGGCACCGGGGAGCTGTTTTTT. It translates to CASSAGVGTGELFF.

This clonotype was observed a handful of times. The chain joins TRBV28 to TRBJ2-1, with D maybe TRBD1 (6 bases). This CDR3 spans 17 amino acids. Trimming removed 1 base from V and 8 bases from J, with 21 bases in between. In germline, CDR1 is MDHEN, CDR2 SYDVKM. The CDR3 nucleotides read TGTGCCAGCAGTTTATATACGGCCCAAGTCAGGGGCTATGAGCAGTTCTTC. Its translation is CASSLYTAQVRGYEQFF.

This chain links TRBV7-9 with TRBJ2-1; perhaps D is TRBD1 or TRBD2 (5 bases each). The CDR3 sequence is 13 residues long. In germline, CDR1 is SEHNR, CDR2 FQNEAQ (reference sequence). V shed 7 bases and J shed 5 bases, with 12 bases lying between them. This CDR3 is CASTPGTNNEQFF. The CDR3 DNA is TGTGCCAGCACCCCCGGGACGAACAATGAGCAGTTCTTC.

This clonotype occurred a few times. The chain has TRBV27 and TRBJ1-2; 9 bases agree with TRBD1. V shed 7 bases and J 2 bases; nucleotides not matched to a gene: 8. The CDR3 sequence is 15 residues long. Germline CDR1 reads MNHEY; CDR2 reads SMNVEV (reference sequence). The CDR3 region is CASTSLGTGNYGYTF. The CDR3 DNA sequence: TGTGCCAGCACCTCGCTCGGGACAGGGAACTATGGCTACACCTTC.